Presented here are 32 T cell receptor beta chains from one specimen sequenced in a study of CXCR3-negative and CXCR3-positive naive CD8 T cells. UMI-labeled TRB cDNA libraries were prepared by 5' RACE. TCRdb reanalyzed the 5' RACE reads and collapses them to one entry per CDR3 protein, without DNA. The sample's table shows over 150,000 distinct CDR3 sequences. Whole-study results and caveats: In CXCR3-positive naive cells, the TRB CDR3s were more hydrophobic than in CXCR3-negative naive cells.

Their cognate antigens are unknown. The sample comprised naive CXCR3+ CD8+ T cells from blood. Subset denoted: CD45RO-CCR7+CD27+CD95- naive CD8+ T cells expressing CXCR3 (TNR3+). All receptors come from a human donor in good health. Some clones in this sample may be carry-over from other donors' samples.

The V call is TRBV5-1, the J call TRBJ2-5; absent DNA, TCRdb's TRBD2 call cannot be checked. This CDR3 has 15 amino acids. The germline V gene encodes CDR1 SGHRS and CDR2 YFSETQ. The CDR3 sequence is CASSLVRGARETQYF.

The V gene is TRBV21-1, the J gene TRBJ2-7; with no DNA, the TCRdb D assignment of TRBD1 cannot be verified. TRBV21-1 is flagged as a pseudogene. The CDR3 runs to 16 residues. The CDR3 is CASSKAGRDRAYEQYF.

The chain couples TRBV24-1 to TRBJ2-3. The CDR3 runs to 17 residues. Germline V gene data show CDR1 as KGHDR and CDR2 as SFDVKD. CDR3 amino acids: CATSDLPVHTHTDTQYF.

The chain is built from TRBV4-1 and TRBJ2-7; TCRdb selects TRBD2, and the lack of DNA leaves this call unchecked. The CDR3 contains 16 residues. Per the germline V gene, CDR1 is MGHRA and CDR2 is YSYEKL. The chain's CDR3 is CASSRGSGGLLYEQYF.

The V and J genes are TRBV4-3 and TRBJ1-1. This CDR3 has 13 residues. Looked up from germline, CDR1 is LGHNA and CDR2 is YSLEER. CDR3: CASSQGMNTEAFF.

V gene TRBV6-5 combines with J gene TRBJ2-7; TCRdb's assignment of TRBD1 cannot be checked, as there is no DNA. CDR1 MNHEY and CDR2 SVGAGI come from the germline V gene. The CDR3 is 16 amino acids. CDR3 amino acids: CASSYDGQGASYEQYF.

The chain joins TRBV28 to TRBJ1-2; with no DNA, the TCRdb D assignment of TRBD1 cannot be verified. The CDR3 extends over 16 amino acids. Germline V CDR1 and CDR2: MDHEN, SYDVKM. The CDR3 loop reads CASSLPDVSVDYGYTF.

The gene calls are TRBV12-3 or TRBV12-4 and TRBJ2-7. The CDR3 spans 13 residues. CDR3: CASSEGTSYEQYF.

The chain recombines TRBV28 with TRBJ2-3; as DNA is missing, the TRBD2 call by TCRdb cannot be tested. The CDR3 runs to 16 residues. CDR1 and CDR2 (germline): MDHEN, SYDVKM. The CDR3 loop reads CASSLTLAGAEDTQYF. Variable domain in full (rest from reference TRBV28 and TRBJ2-3): DVKVTQSSRYLVKRTGEKVFLECVQDMDHENMFWYRQDPGLGLRLIYFSYDVKMKEKGDIPEGYSVSREKKERFSLILESASTNQTSMYLCASSLTLAGAEDTQYFGPGTRLTVL.

This rearrangement joins TRBV28 to TRBJ1-1. CDR1 is MDHEN and CDR2 is SYDVKM in the germline V gene. The CDR3 loop spans 11 amino acids. This chain's CDR3 is CASSKSGGAFF.

The V and J genes are TRBV12-3 or TRBV12-4 and TRBJ2-5; TCRdb returns TRBD1, unconfirmable since there is no DNA. CDR3 length: 13 residues. CDR3 sequence reads: CASSRTAEETQYF.

The CDR3: CAISEPPREQFF. The rearrangement uses TRBV10-3 and TRBJ2-1; TCRdb's D call, TRBD2, is unchecked because there is no DNA. The CDR3 is made up of 12 amino acids. Germline values: CDR1 ENHRY, CDR2 SYGVKD.

The chain uses TRBV7-6 and TRBJ2-1. The CDR3 spans 15 residues. Germline lookup yields CDR1 SGHVS and CDR2 FNYEAQ. The CDR3 here is CASSLASDSYNEQFF.

The rearrangement joins TRBV4-1 to TRBJ1-1; TCRdb names TRBD1, which stays unverified in the absence of DNA. The germline gives CDR1 MGHRA, CDR2 YSYEKL. The CDR3 is made up of 16 amino acids. CDR3 sequence: CASSQPIGTVNTEAFF.

The V and J genes are TRBV6-6 and TRBJ2-1; lacking DNA, the TRBD1 call made by TCRdb goes unchecked. The germline V gene encodes CDR1 MNHNY and CDR2 SVGAGI (reference sequence). The CDR3 is 15 amino acids. The CDR3 protein is CASSYSIQAGNEQFF.

The rearrangement links TRBV7-3 to TRBJ2-1; TCRdb calls TRBD2, which cannot be checked without DNA. Looked up from germline, CDR1 is SGHTA and CDR2 is FQGTGA. The CDR3 is 15 residues long. Here the CDR3 reads CASSFGTSGSNEQFF. The variable domain in full, completed from reference TRBV7-3 and TRBJ2-1, reads GAGVSQTPSNKVTEKGKYVELRCDPISGHTALYWYRQSLGQGPEFLIYFQGTGAADDSGLPNDRFFAVRPEGSVSTLKIQRTERGDSAVYLCASSFGTSGSNEQFFGPGTRLTVL.

The chain links TRBV4-1 to TRBJ2-5. Germline CDR1 MGHRA, CDR2 YSYEKL. This CDR3 comprises 12 residues. The CDR3 is CASSHDFETQYF.

CDR3 sequence reads: CASSAGLAGAREQYF. The rearrangement links TRBV13 to TRBJ2-7; there is no DNA to check the TCRdb D call of TRBD2. The CDR3 totals 15 residues. Germline V lookup: CDR1 PRHDT, CDR2 FYEKMQ (reference sequence).

The rearrangement joins TRBV4-1 to TRBJ2-7. Germline assignment: CDR1 MGHRA and CDR2 YSYEKL. CDR3 size: 18 residues. The CDR3 protein is CASSPDVPGGRNSYEQYF.

The chain combines TRBV29-1 with TRBJ1-1; TCRdb selects TRBD1, and the lack of DNA leaves this call unchecked. The V gene's germline CDR1 is SQVTM and CDR2 ANQGSEA. The CDR3 loop spans 15 amino acids. This CDR3 reads CSVEGWDRENTEAFF.

The genes are TRBV24-1 and TRBJ2-5; lacking DNA, the TRBD2 call made by TCRdb goes unchecked. Germline V gene data show CDR1 as KGHDR and CDR2 as SFDVKD. The CDR3 contains 17 residues. The CDR3 loop reads CATPPDWRGGHQETQYF.

The V and J genes are TRBV9 and TRBJ2-1; TCRdb selects TRBD1, and the lack of DNA leaves this call unchecked. The CDR3 length is 15 residues. Germline values: CDR1 SGDLS, CDR2 YYNGEE. This CDR3 is CASSGQGQGFYEQFF.

The V and J genes are TRBV20-1 and TRBJ2-1; TCRdb lists TRBD2, though no DNA is available to test this call. CDR3 length: 14 residues. Germline V gene lookup returns CDR1 DFQATT and CDR2 SNEGSKA (reference sequence). The CDR3 loop is CSANSGGDYNEQFF.

V and J are TRBV19 and TRBJ1-1. Germline loops: CDR1 LNHDA, CDR2 SQIVND (reference sequence). The CDR3 is made up of 13 amino acids. The CDR3 loop is CASSMDLVLEAFF.

The gene calls are TRBV20-1 and TRBJ2-7. CDR1 and CDR2 (germline): DFQATT, SNEGSKA (reference sequence). CDR3 size: 13 residues. This CDR3 reads CSAGGDISYEQYF.

This sequence joins TRBV6-6 and TRBJ2-3. This CDR3 spans 18 amino acids. Germline CDR1 reads MNHNY; CDR2 reads SVGAGI (reference sequence). The CDR3: CASRHHDLTFRNTDMQYF.

J is TRBJ1-5 and V is TRBV10-2; lacking DNA, the TRBD1 call made by TCRdb goes unchecked. Germline V gene data show CDR1 as WSHSY and CDR2 as SAAADI. The CDR3 sequence is 13 residues long. The CDR3 loop reads CASSTGAVQPQHF.

The J gene is TRBJ2-3, the V gene TRBV29-1; absent DNA, TCRdb's TRBD2 call cannot be checked. Germline lookup yields CDR1 SQVTM and CDR2 ANQGSEA. This CDR3 region has 16 residues. This CDR3 is CSVDGSGGSSTDTQYF.

CDR3 loop: CASRGAAGTNTGELFF. The chain couples TRBV2 to TRBJ2-2; TCRdb names TRBD1, which stays unverified in the absence of DNA. This CDR3 contains 16 residues. Germline CDR1 and CDR2: SNHLY and FYNNEI. Complete variable domain (other parts from reference TRBV2 and TRBJ2-2): EPEVTQTPSHQVTQMGQEVILRCVPISNHLYFYWYRQILGQKVEFLVSFYNNEISEKSEIFDDQFSVERPDGSNFTLKIRSTKLEDSAMYFCASRGAAGTNTGELFFGEGSRLTVL.

This chain joins TRBV20-1 and TRBJ2-2; lacking DNA, the TRBD2 call made by TCRdb goes unchecked. The germline V gene encodes CDR1 DFQATT and CDR2 SNEGSKA (reference sequence). The CDR3 is 16 residues long. The CDR3 loop is CSARDLAGGETGELFF.

The chain joins TRBV12-3 or TRBV12-4 to TRBJ2-4; absent DNA, TCRdb's TRBD2 call cannot be checked. The CDR3 covers 15 residues. The CDR3 loop reads CASSDILAAKNIQYF.

The chain combines TRBV7-9 with TRBJ2-7; TCRdb lists TRBD1, though no DNA is available to test this call. This CDR3 is built from 17 residues. CDR1 is SEHNR and CDR2 is FQNEAQ in the germline V gene (reference sequence). The CDR3 here is CASSLPPGKSLSYEQYF.